This T cell receptor (beta chain) originates from a study of cytomegalovirus exposure and HLA in healthy donors. In the PCR, 60 Vbeta and 13 Jbeta primers were used. Authors' data handling: In a later analysis, tens of millions of unique TCR beta chains included roughly 11 million shared by two or more donors. Generated by immunoSEQ multiplex PCR, the TCRdb table keeps only in-frame clones and is missing some. D and trimming were read from the DNA, whereas the V and J calls and clone size are those reported in that table. The sample holds about 110,000 clones, approximately 70% seen once. The CDR3 sequence is 16 residues long. The V gene's germline CDR1 is LNHDA and CDR2 SQIVND (reference sequence). V lost 6 bases, J lost 5 bases, and 14 bases stayed unmatched. Study results and caveats: As a later analysis showed, several of the most significant clusters appeared to be linked to common viral pathogens. Analysis was carried out at a later point, and it linked a missense DCLRE1C variant to TCR beta V- and J-gene trimming. Most TCR beta V segments were productive about 87% or about 30% of the time in an earlier analysis.

Concerning this clone: Its target is not known.

The origin of this receptor is a boy between 10 and 17 years old in good health and CMV-seronegative. The rearrangement joins TRBV19 to TRBJ1-1, with 8 bases that match TRBD1. Sequencing was done on a sample of PBMCs. This CDR3 is CASRPTGAFILTEAFF. In nucleotides, the CDR3 is TGTGCCAGTAGACCGACAGGGGCGTTTATATTGACTGAAGCTTTCTTT.